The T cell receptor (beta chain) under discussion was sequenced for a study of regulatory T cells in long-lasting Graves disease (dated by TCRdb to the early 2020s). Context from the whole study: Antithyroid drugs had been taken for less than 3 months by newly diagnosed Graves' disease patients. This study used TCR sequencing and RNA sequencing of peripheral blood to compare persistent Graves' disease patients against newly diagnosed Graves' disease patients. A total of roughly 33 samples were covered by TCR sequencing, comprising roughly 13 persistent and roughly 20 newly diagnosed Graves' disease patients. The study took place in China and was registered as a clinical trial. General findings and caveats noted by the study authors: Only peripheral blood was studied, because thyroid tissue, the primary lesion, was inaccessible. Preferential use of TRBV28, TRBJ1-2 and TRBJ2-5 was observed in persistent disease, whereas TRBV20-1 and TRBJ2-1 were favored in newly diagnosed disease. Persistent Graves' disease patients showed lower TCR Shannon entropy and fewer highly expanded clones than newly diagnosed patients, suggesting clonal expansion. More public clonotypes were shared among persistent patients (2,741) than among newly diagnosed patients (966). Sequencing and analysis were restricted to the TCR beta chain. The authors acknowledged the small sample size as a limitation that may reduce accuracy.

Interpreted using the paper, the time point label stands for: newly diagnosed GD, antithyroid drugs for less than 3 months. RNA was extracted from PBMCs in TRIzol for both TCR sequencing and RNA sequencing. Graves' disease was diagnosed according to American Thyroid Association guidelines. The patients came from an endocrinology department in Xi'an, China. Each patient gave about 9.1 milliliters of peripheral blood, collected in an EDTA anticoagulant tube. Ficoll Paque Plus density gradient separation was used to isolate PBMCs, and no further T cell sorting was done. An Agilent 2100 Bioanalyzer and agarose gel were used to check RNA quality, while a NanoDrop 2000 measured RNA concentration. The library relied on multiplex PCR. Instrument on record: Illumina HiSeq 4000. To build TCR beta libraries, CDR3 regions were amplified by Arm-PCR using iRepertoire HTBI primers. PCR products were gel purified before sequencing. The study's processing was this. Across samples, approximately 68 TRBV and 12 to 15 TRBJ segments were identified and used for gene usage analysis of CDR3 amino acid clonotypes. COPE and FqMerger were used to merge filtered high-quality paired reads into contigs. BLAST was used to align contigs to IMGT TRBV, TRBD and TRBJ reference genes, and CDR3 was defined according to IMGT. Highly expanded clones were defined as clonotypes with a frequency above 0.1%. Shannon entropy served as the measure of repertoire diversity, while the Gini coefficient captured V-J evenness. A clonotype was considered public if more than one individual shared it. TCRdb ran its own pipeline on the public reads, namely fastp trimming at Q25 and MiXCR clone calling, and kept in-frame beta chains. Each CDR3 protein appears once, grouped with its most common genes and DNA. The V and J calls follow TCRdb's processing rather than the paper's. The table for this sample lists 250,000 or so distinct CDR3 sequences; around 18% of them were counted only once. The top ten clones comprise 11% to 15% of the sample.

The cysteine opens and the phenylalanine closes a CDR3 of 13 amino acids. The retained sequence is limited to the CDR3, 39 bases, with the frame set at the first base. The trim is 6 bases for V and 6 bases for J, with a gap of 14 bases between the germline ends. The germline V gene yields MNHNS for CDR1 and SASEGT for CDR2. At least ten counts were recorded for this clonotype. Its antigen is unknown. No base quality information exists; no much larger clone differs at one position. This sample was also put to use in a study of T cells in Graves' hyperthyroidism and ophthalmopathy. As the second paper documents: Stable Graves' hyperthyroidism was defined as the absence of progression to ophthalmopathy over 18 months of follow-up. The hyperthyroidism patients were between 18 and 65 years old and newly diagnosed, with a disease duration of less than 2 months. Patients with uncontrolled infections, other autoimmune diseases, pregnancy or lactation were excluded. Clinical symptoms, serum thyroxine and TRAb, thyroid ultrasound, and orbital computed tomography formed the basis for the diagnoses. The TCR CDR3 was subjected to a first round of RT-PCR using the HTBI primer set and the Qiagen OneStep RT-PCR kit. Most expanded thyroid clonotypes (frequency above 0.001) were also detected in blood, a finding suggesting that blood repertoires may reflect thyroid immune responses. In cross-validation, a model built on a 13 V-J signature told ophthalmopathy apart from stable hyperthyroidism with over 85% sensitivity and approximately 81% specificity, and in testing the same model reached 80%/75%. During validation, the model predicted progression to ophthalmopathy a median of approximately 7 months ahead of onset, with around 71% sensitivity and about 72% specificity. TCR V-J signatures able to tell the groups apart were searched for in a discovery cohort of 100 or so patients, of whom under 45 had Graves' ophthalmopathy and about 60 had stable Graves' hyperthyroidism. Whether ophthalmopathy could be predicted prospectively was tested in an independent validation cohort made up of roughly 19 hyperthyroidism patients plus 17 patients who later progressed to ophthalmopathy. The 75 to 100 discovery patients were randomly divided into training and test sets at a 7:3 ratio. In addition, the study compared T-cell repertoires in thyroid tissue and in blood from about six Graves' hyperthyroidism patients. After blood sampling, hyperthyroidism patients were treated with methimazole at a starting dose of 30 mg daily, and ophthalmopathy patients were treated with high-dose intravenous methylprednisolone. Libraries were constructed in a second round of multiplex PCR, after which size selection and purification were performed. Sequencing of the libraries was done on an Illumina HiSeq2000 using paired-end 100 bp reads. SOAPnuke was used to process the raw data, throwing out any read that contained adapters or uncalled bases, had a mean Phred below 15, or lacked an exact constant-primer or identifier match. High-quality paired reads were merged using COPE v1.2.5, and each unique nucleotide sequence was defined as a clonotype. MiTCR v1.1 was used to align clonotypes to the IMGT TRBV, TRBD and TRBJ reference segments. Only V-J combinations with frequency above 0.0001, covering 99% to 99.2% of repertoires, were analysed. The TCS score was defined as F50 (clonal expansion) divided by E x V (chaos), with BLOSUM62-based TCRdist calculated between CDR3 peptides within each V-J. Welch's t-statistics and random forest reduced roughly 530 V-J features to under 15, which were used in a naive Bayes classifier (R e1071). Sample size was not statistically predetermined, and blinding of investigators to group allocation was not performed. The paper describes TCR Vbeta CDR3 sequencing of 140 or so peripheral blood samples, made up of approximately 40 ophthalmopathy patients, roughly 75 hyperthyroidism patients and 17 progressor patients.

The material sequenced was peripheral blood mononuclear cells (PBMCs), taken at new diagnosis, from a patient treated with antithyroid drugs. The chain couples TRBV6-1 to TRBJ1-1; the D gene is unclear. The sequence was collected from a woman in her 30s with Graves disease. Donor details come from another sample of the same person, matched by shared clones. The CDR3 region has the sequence CASRRNKDAEAFF. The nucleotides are TGTGCCAGCAGACGCAATAAGGACGCTGAAGCTTTCTTT.